This T cell receptor (beta chain) originates from a study of blood T cells in healthy people across ages. This clonotype showed up just a few times. Its matching antigen is unknown. Together with a sample-barcoded 5' primer, a J-beta primer mix was included in a second PCR lasting about 6 to 11 cycles. TCRdb re-called the 5' RACE reads with MiXCR, one entry per CDR3 protein. The table has 760,000 or so distinct CDR3 sequences, just under 25% seen once. Whole-study results and caveats: The study regarded diversity estimates from one million T cells as underestimates. Older individuals had lower TCR beta diversity per million T cells (the decline was roughly linear).

From germline, CDR1 is LNHNV and CDR2 YYDKDF (reference sequence). V lost 3 bases and J 9 bases, leaving 6 bases between the germline ends. This CDR3 contains 11 residues. This same sample was also taken into another study, of T cells of mothers and their children. From that report: The authors added sample barcodes and 2-4 random nucleotides using the M1S primer of the second PCR. Each child contributed 3.1 million or so TCR beta CDR3 reads, while each mother contributed over 8.5 million.

Sequencing input: blood. The sequence derives from a boy younger than 18 in good health. The rearrangement uses TRBV15 and TRBJ2-1, with D hard to call. Here the CDR3 DNA reads TGTGCCACCAGCAGTAAAGGTGAGCAGTTCTTC. Protein sequence: CATSSKGEQFF.